The 2 T cell receptor beta chains listed next were all sequenced from one sample in a study of PD-L1 blockade in urothelial cancer. Some clones are missing from TCRdb's copy, which holds only in-frame ones; the method was immunoSEQ multiplex PCR. The table has roughly 45,000 clones, around nine tenths seen once. The sample was PBMCs, taken around atezolizumab (anti-PD-L1) treatment. Every receptor here comes from a man aged 60-69 years with urothelial cancer.

The chain has TRBV18 and TRBJ2-7, with a weak D call TRBD1 (5 bases). The CDR3 sequence is 12 residues long. Germline V CDR1 and CDR2: KGHSH, LQKENI. Trimming pared 5 bases from V and 0 bases from J, leaving 5 bases between. CDR3 bases: TGTGCCAGCTCAGGGGCCTCCTACGAGCAGTACTTC. Protein product: CASSGASYEQYF. The entire variable domain, with the rest obtained from reference TRBV18 and TRBJ2-7, is as follows: NAGVMQNPRHLVRRRGQEARLRCSPMKGHSHVYWYRQLPEEGLKFMVYLQKENIIDESGMPKERFSAEFPKEGPSILRIQQVVRGDSAAYFCASSGASYEQYFGPGTRLTVT.

The rearrangement joins TRBV27 to TRBJ1-5; D is undetermined. V was pared by 2 bases and J by 5 bases, with 7 bases between. CDR1 is MNHEY and CDR2 is SMNVEV in the germline V gene (reference sequence). The CDR3 is 13 residues long. CDR3 residues: CASSLVRDQPQHF. The DNA for the CDR3 is TGTGCCAGCAGTTTAGTGAGAGATCAGCCCCAGCATTTT.